This TCR beta chain originates from a study of blood T cell repertoires in COVID-19. Study details: The United States, Italy and Spain provided the acute and convalescent COVID-19 samples. PBMCs, B-cell-depleted T cells, or T cells were the source of the cDNA or gDNA that made up the material.

In the study's own analysis: Amplifying reference gene primers gave estimates of nucleated cell counts. TCRdb's copy holds only in-frame clones and misses some; the assay was immunoSEQ multiplex PCR. Clone size and V and J calls were adopted from that table, with D and trimming inferred from the DNA. The profile shows approximately 400,000 clones, about 89% of them singletons. This CDR3 comprises 14 residues. V lost 1 base, J lost 5 bases, and 12 bases lay in between. Germline CDR1 and CDR2: LGHNA and YSLEER. This chain uses TRBV4-3 with TRBJ2-7, with D uncertain. The sequence was collected from a man aged 35 to 55 with acute or convalescent COVID-19. The sequenced sample consisted of peripheral blood. The CDR3 loop reads CASSQVKAVDEQYF. The CDR3 DNA sequence: TGCGCCAGCAGCCAAGTTAAAGCTGTAGACGAGCAGTACTTC.